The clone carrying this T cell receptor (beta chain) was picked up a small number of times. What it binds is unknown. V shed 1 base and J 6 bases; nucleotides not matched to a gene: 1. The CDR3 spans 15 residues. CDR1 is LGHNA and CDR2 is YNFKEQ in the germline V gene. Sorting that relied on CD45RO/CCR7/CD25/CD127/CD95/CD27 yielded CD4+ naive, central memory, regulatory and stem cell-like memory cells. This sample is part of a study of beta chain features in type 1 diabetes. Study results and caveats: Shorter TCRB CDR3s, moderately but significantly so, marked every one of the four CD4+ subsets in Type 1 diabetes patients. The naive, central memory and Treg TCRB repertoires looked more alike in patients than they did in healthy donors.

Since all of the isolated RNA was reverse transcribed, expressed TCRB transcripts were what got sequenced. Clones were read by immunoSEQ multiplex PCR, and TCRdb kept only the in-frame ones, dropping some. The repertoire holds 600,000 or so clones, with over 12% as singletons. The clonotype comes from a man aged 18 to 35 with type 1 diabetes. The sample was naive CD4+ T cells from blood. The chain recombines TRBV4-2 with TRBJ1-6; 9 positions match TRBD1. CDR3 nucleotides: TGTGCCAGCAGCCAAGCGGGACAGGGTAATTCACCCCTCCACTTT. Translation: CASSQAGQGNSPLHF.